This TCR beta chain is drawn from a study of T-cell memory formation after mild COVID-19 (TCRdb year 2021). A note on the overall study: TCR sequence clusters from the two donors were found to be largely donor specific. In two donors, T-cell clones that expanded and contracted after mild COVID-19 were tracked by sequencing TCRalpha and TCRbeta repertoires over time. The cohort was made up of two young adult volunteers, one female and one male, who were previously healthy. The study at large found these results: Some responding clones were detected in pre-infection memory, which suggested that pre-existing cross-reactive memory T cells had joined the SARS-CoV-2 response. Contracting CD4+ clones turned up mainly in the CM and EM memory subsets, whereas EMRA was where CD8+ clones were enriched. Balanced CD4/CD8 phenotypes were observed for clones contracting from day 15 to 85, whereas a bias towards CD4+ was observed for a second wave of clones expanding from day 15 to 37. The second-wave clones that peaked on day 37 were not confirmed to be SARS-CoV-2 specific. Only two mild cases were covered by the study, and larger cohorts that include severe cases with pre-infection samples were considered necessary.

Instrument on record: Illumina NovaSeq 6000. TCRalpha and TCRbeta cDNA libraries were built by 5'RACE with constant-segment primers, adding sample barcodes and unique molecular identifiers. Trizol reagent was used to extract RNA from every sample. Library amplification was performed in two PCR steps, and a second sample barcode and Illumina TruSeq adapters were introduced in the second step. Libraries were sequenced on an Illumina NovaSeq with 2 x 150 bp paired-end reads. Under the source paper's analysis protocol: The reads were demultiplexed and collapsed into UMI-guided consensus sequences using migec v1.2.7. Using mixcr v2.1.11, UMI consensuses were aligned to TRA and TRB V and J templates and then assembled into clonotypes. A clonotype was counted as expanded or contracted only if both edgeR and NoisET called the change significant, with noise models trained on biological replicates. For edgeR calls, the cutoffs were a false discovery rate-adjusted p below 0.01 and a log2 fold-change threshold of 1. As an exploratory analysis of dynamics, max-normalized trajectories of the 1000 most abundant clonotypes were examined with PCA combined with hierarchical clustering. Each responding clone was given a CD4 or CD8 phenotype based on the CD4+ and CD8+ repertoires, which had been sequenced separately. TCRdb trimmed public reads at Q25 via fastp, called clones via MiXCR and kept in-frame beta chains. When rows share a CDR3 protein, they turn into one entry using the most common DNA and genes. The V and J calls follow TCRdb's processing rather than the paper's. The sample has some 250,000 distinct CDR3 sequences on record, 15% to 20% of them singletons. The ten biggest clones cover roughly 24% of the sample.

Including cysteine and phenylalanine, the CDR3 has 12 amino acids. Only CDR3 DNA remains: 36 bases, in frame from the first base. CDR1 SEHNR and CDR2 FQNEAQ were looked up in the germline V gene (reference sequence). The V and J ends are trimmed by 1 base and 7 bases, leaving 7 bases between them. This clonotype was observed a handful of times. Its antigen is not yet known. Base qualities are not at hand, and no much larger clone is one base apart. Ficoll-Paque density gradient centrifugation was the method used to isolate PBMCs. The chain is encoded by TRBV7-9 joined to TRBJ1-1, with no confident D gene call. The source material was PBMCs or a T cell subset sorted from them (not recorded which). The sequence was collected from a man aged 18 to 30 who had mild COVID-19 (a few samples of this study predate the infection). The sample titles of this study are shuffled in the database, so cell type and time point are left out; the donor was told from shared clones. The DNA sequence is as follows: TGTGCCAGCAGCTTAGTTGCCCTTGAAGCTTTCTTT. This yields the protein CASSLVALEAFF.